The 22 T cell receptor beta chains reported below all come from one sample, sequenced in a study of somatic mutations in cytotoxic T cells in rheumatoid arthritis (TCRdb year 2017). Library creation used the immunoSEQ multiplex PCR assay. TCRdb took over this immuneACCESS table, retaining in-frame rearrangements with V and J assigned. Such tables are incomplete; in checked studies, under half of the missing clones stem from an unresolved V gene, and the remainder is unexplained. The sample table lists approximately 21,000 clones, about four fifths of them with a count of one. The ten biggest clones cover roughly 3.8% of the sample. The sample comprised CD8+ T cells sorted from blood. The receptors here all came from an adult with rheumatoid arthritis.

This sequence joins TRBV6-6 and TRBJ1-1; D is uncertain. Trimming cost V 8 bases and J 1 base, with 14 bases left between them. The germline V gene encodes CDR1 MNHNY and CDR2 SVGAGI (reference sequence). This CDR3 has 14 amino acids. CDR3 region: CASVEFQENTEAFF. As DNA, the CDR3 is TGTGCCAGCGTAGAATTCCAGGAGAACACTGAAGCTTTCTTT.

The rearrangement joins TRBV29-1 to TRBJ2-2; D gene ambiguous. The CDR3 loop spans 17 amino acids. From germline, CDR1 is SQVTM and CDR2 ANQGSEA. Trimming pared 1 base from V and 4 bases from J, leaving 19 bases between. As DNA, the CDR3 is TGCAGCGTTGAAGCCGCCCCCCCGGCTTGGGGCACCGGGGAGCTGTTTTTT. The encoded protein is CSVEAAPPAWGTGELFF.

This clone has a single count. The chain joins TRBV4-1 to TRBJ1-4; D unclear. Trimming pared 1 base from V and 2 bases from J, leaving 14 bases between. Germline V gene sequence: CDR1 MGHRA, CDR2 YSYEKL. CDR3 length equals 17 residues. The CDR3 loop is CASSQGLKRGTNEKLFF. CDR3 bases: TGCGCCAGCAGCCAAGGGTTAAAACGTGGGACTAATGAAAAACTGTTTTTT.

J is TRBJ2-7 and V is TRBV27; a possible D gene is TRBD1 (6 bases). Germline assignment: CDR1 MNHEY and CDR2 SMNVEV (reference sequence). CDR3 size: 13 residues. V was pared by 1 base and J by 5 bases, with 9 bases between. The CDR3 here is CASSLYYRDEQYF. CDR3 coding DNA: TGTGCCAGCAGTTTATATTACAGGGACGAGCAGTACTTC.

The gene calls are TRBV5-6 and TRBJ2-1, with 7 positions matching TRBD2. Germline assignment: CDR1 SGHDT and CDR2 YYEEEE. The V and J ends lost 4 bases and 3 bases, in that order; junction bases with no gene match: 4. The CDR3 sequence is 14 residues long. CDR3 DNA: TGTGCCAGCAGCGGGACTACCGACTACAATGAGCAGTTCTTC. It translates to CASSGTTDYNEQFF.

A few counts support this clone. The rearrangement joins TRBV19 to TRBJ2-3, with 10 bases matching TRBD2. The V gene's germline CDR1 is LNHDA and CDR2 SQIVND (reference sequence). The J segment lost 2 bases and the V segment lost 6 bases, leaving 5 bases of the junction unmatched. This CDR3 has 15 amino acids. For the CDR3, the DNA is TGTGCCAGTAGCCCACTAGCGGGGAACACAGATACGCAGTATTTT. Its translation is CASSPLAGNTDTQYF.

The gene calls are TRBV4-3 and TRBJ2-1; TRBD2 matches at 11 bases. CDR3 length: 19 residues. Germline trimming cut 0 bases from V and 6 bases from J; bases unmatched to any gene: 13. CDR1 is LGHNA, CDR2 YSLEER, per germline. The CDR3 sequence: CASSQDLGLAGGVFNEQFF. In DNA form, the CDR3 reads TGCGCCAGCAGCCAAGATCTAGGTTTAGCGGGGGGGGTTTTCAATGAGCAGTTCTTC.

The chain has TRBV25-1 and TRBJ1-1, with a weak D call TRBD1 (6 bases). Germline V gene lookup returns CDR1 MGHDK and CDR2 SYGVNS. The CDR3 consists of 13 residues. With 3 bases removed from V and 4 bases from J, the gap between germline ends came to 9 bases. CDR3 nucleotides: TGTGCCAGCAGTGAGGGGGCGGGCACTGAAGCTTTCTTT. As protein: CASSEGAGTEAFF.

CDR3 loop: CASSVAGGVFGNTIYF. The CDR3 DNA follows: TGTGCCAGCAGCGTAGCTGGGGGAGTCTTTGGGAACACCATATATTTT. The V and J genes are TRBV9 and TRBJ1-3; D possibly corresponds to TRBD1 (5 bases). Trimming took 0 bases from V and 7 from J, leaving 17 bases between them. Germline V gene data show CDR1 as SGDLS and CDR2 as YYNGEE. This CDR3 is 16 amino acids long. Drawing the rest from reference TRBV9 and TRBJ1-3, the complete variable domain is DSGVTQTPKHLITATGQRVTLRCSPRSGDLSVYWYQQSLDQGLQFLIQYYNGEERAKGNILERFSAQQFPDLHSELNLSSLELGDSALYFCASSVAGGVFGNTIYFGEGSWLTVV.

The gene calls are TRBV4-2 and TRBJ2-7, with TRBD2 matching 10 bases. The junction had 14 bases not matched to a gene; V was cut back by 2 bases and J by 7 bases. This CDR3 has 17 amino acids. CDR1 LGHNA and CDR2 YNFKEQ come from the germline V gene. The CDR3 DNA reads TGTGCCAGCAGCCAACCGACCCCTAGCGGGGGTGTGGAAGAGCAGTACTTC. Protein sequence: CASSQPTPSGGVEEQYF.

The chain links TRBV2 to TRBJ1-1; the D gene is possibly TRBD1 (6 bases). V dropped 5 bases and J dropped 7 bases, with 14 bases sitting between them. CDR1 and CDR2 from the germline V gene are SNHLY and FYNNEI. The CDR3 spans 13 residues. In nucleotides, the CDR3 is TGTGCCAGCAGTACCGGACAGACATATGAAGCTTTCTTT. It yields the protein CASSTGQTYEAFF.

This chain uses TRBV7-9 with TRBJ2-5; 9 bases align to TRBD2. The germline V gene has CDR1 SEHNR and CDR2 FQNEAQ (reference sequence). V was pared by 1 base and J by 3 bases, with 6 bases of the junction left unmatched. The CDR3 runs 16 residues. The CDR3 nucleotides read TGTGCCAGCAGCTTAGGGGTAATAGCGGGGGAAGAGACCCAGTACTTC. Translating it yields CASSLGVIAGEETQYF.

The chain recombines TRBV6-1 with TRBJ2-2; D remains ambiguous. Germline CDR1 is MNHNS and CDR2 is SASEGT. The CDR3 spans 13 residues. V dropped 2 bases and J dropped 3 bases, with 4 bases sitting between them. The CDR3 DNA sequence: TGTGCCAGCAGTGAAAGCGACACCGGGGAGCTGTTTTTT. Encoded protein: CASSESDTGELFF.

The V call is TRBV7-2, the J call TRBJ1-6, with a possible D match to TRBD1 (5 bases). This CDR3 comprises 15 residues. The germline V and J ends were trimmed by 5 bases and 8 bases, with 16 bases remaining between them. The germline V gene has CDR1 SGHTA and CDR2 FQGNSA. The CDR3 DNA reads TGTGCCAGCAGCCCGGACACCTTTCTTCATTCACCCCTCCACTTT. The encoded protein is CASSPDTFLHSPLHF.

The chain uses TRBV25-1 and TRBJ1-4; 8 bases are shared with TRBD1. With V trimmed by 1 base and J by 6 bases, 1 base remained unmatched. The CDR3 length is 14 residues. Germline CDR1 and CDR2: MGHDK and SYGVNS. CDR3 nucleotide sequence: TGTGCCAGCAGTGAATCAGGGGGCTATGAAAAACTGTTTTTT. This sequence encodes CASSESGGYEKLFF.

The genes are TRBV27 and TRBJ1-5, with D possibly TRBD1 on 6 matching bases. Germline CDR1 is MNHEY and CDR2 is SMNVEV (reference sequence). The ends were cut back, 6 bases at V and 7 bases at J, with 16 bases in the middle. CDR3 length equals 14 residues. The DNA for the CDR3 is TGTGCCAGCAGCACGACAGGAGGTTGGCAGCCCCAGCATTTT. It is translated as CASSTTGGWQPQHF.

The CDR3 loop is CASTLRTRTEAFSGNTIYF. CDR3 nucleotides: TGTGCCAGCACCTTGCGGACTAGGACCGAAGCTTTCTCTGGAAACACCATATATTTT. This chain joins TRBV7-8 and TRBJ1-3; D gene unclear. Trimming took 7 bases from V and 0 from J, leaving 25 bases between them. Germline V lookup: CDR1 SGHVS, CDR2 FQNEAQ. This CDR3 has 19 amino acids. Complete variable domain (other parts from reference TRBV7-8 and TRBJ1-3): GAGVSQSPRYKVAKRGQDVALRCDPISGHVSLFWYQQALGQGPEFLTYFQNEAQLDKSGLPSDRFFAERPEGSVSTLKIQRTQQEDSAVYLCASTLRTRTEAFSGNTIYFGEGSWLTVV.

This chain connects TRBV9 to TRBJ1-2, with TRBD1 matching over 9 bases. V dropped 3 bases and J dropped 4; count of bases not matched to a gene: 4. This CDR3 comprises 14 residues. Germline V CDR1 and CDR2: SGDLS, YYNGEE. CDR3 region: CASSGTGGFYGYTF. CDR3 DNA sequence: TGTGCCAGCAGCGGTACAGGGGGCTTCTATGGCTACACCTTC. The variable domain in full, with the rest retrieved from reference TRBV9 and TRBJ1-2, is DSGVTQTPKHLITATGQRVTLRCSPRSGDLSVYWYQQSLDQGLQFLIQYYNGEERAKGNILERFSAQQFPDLHSELNLSSLELGDSALYFCASSGTGGFYGYTFGSGTRLTVV.

The J gene is TRBJ1-1, the V gene TRBV7-9, with D perhaps TRBD1 (5 bases). Germline V CDR1 and CDR2: SEHNR, FQNEAQ (reference sequence). The CDR3 runs to 12 residues. V was trimmed by 0 bases and J by 11 bases, leaving 10 bases between them. The CDR3 region is CASSLAPGDAFF. The CDR3 nucleotides are TGTGCCAGCAGCTTAGCGCCGGGGGACGCTTTCTTT.

The rearrangement uses TRBV29-1 and TRBJ1-1; TRBD1 is a possible D gene (5 bases). CDR1 is SQVTM and CDR2 is ANQGSEA in the germline V gene. This CDR3 is 13 amino acids long. V shed 4 bases and J shed 1 base, with 10 bases lying between them. The CDR3 bases are TGCAGCGTTGGGGGGGGAGAGAACACTGAAGCTTTCTTT. Translation: CSVGGGENTEAFF. The complete variable domain, with remaining parts taken from reference TRBV29-1 and TRBJ1-1, reads SAVISQKPSRDICQRGTSLTIQCQVDSQVTMMFWYRQQPGQSLTLIATANQGSEATYESGFVIDKFPISRPNLTFSTLTVSNMSPEDSSIYLCSVGGGENTEAFFGQGTRLTVV.

The chain couples TRBV11-2 to TRBJ2-7, with D tentatively TRBD1 or TRBD2 (5 bases each). In germline, CDR1 is SGHAT, CDR2 FQNNGV. The ends were cut back, 3 bases at V and 1 base at J, with 22 bases in the middle. This CDR3 is 18 amino acids long. The CDR3 region is CASSFLMGVKGLSYEQYF. The CDR3 bases are TGTGCCAGCAGCTTTCTCATGGGAGTGAAGGGGTTGTCCTACGAGCAGTACTTC.

The rearrangement uses TRBV7-8 and TRBJ1-2; D remains ambiguous. V shed 5 bases and J shed 8 bases, with 18 bases lying between them. The CDR3 length is 14 residues. The germline gives CDR1 SGHVS, CDR2 FQNEAQ. Here the CDR3 DNA reads TGTGCCAGCAGCCCCATTTCCGGGTTTAACGGCTACACCTTC. Protein: CASSPISGFNGYTF.